This T cell receptor (beta chain) was captured in a study of blood T cell repertoires in COVID-19 (dated by TCRdb to about 2020). Study-wide context: Samples covering the acute and convalescent phases of COVID-19 were provided by collaborators in the United States, Italy and Spain. The prospective study material was composed of cDNA or gDNA derived from T cells, B-cell-depleted T cells, or PBMCs. Subjects who had been exposed to COVID-19, were actively infected with it, or had recovered from it provided the deeply sampled blood TCRbeta repertoires that made up the dataset. A freely available public database, intended as a resource for researchers studying the immune response to SARS-CoV-2, is where the repertoires were released. Samples were obtained from the ongoing ImmuneRACE study (first 160 participants) and from 1,254 subjects provided by 6 global collaborators. The sample metadata nearly always contained a de-identified subject ID, COVID-19 status, age in years and sex. Where HLA class I and class II types were available, the types were taken from metadata supplied by the sample provider, not from assay-based typing. The paper's findings and limits, for the study overall: The quantity of clinical and demographic metadata differed by source and by participant and was supplied without curation.

Each collaborating institution followed its own protocols to collect whole blood in K2EDTA tubes. For TCRbeta analysis, collaborators shipped samples in one of three forms: frozen whole blood, isolated PBMCs, or DNA extracted from either of those sample types. V lost 5 bases and J lost 1 base; the stretch between them is 15 bases long. Per the germline V gene, MDHEN is the CDR1 and SYDVKM is the CDR2. The cysteine opens and the phenylalanine closes a CDR3 of 16 amino acids. Only the CDR3 region is kept as DNA, spanning 48 bases read in frame from base 1. TCRbeta CDR3 regions were amplified from genomic DNA by means of the immunoSEQ Assay, a bias-controlled multiplex PCR. On the authors' methods: Nucleated cell counts per sample were estimated from amplification of reference gene primers within the assay. Sequence reads were collapsed and filtered to measure the absolute abundance of every unique TCRbeta CDR3 rearrangement. For each sample, productive Simpson clonality was calculated as the square root of Simpson's diversity index over productive rearrangements. The table comes from immuneACCESS by way of TCRdb, which keeps in-frame sequences with V and J called. Part of the clones is missing from these tables; in studies checked, under half for an unresolved V gene and the rest for unknown reasons. Clonal size and the V and J genes are those of that table, whereas D and trimming came from the DNA. Here the sample has 250,000 to 400,000 clones; roughly 91% occur a single time. The ten top clones hold 1% of the sample.

With regard to this clone: Its recognized antigen is unknown. Within one base of it there is no much larger clone, and no base qualities were kept.

This TCR came from a man between 45 and 60 years old with active or convalescent COVID-19. The chain is made from TRBV28 and TRBJ2-4; the D gene lacks a confident call. Sequencing was performed on peripheral blood. The DNA sequence is TGTGCCAGCAGTACCCCGGCGGATTCGGCCAAAAACATTCAGTACTTC. Its coded protein is CASSTPADSAKNIQYF.